Listed here are 5 T cell receptor beta chains from one sample, sequenced in a study of blood T cell repertoires in COVID-19. Only in-frame clones appear in the TCRdb table, and some are missing; sequencing was by immunoSEQ multiplex PCR. The table records 250,000 to 300,000 clones, more than 80% of them present only once. The sample was peripheral blood. All receptors derive from a woman aged 35 to 49 with acute or convalescent COVID-19.

CDR3 sequence: CASSTTPGQGAYIGYTF. DNA for the CDR3: TGTGCCAGCAGCACCACGCCCGGGCAGGGGGCCTACATCGGCTACACCTTC. The chain uses TRBV21-1 and TRBJ1-2; the D call in the table, TRBD1, was not verified against the DNA. TRBV21-1 is described as a pseudogene. The CDR3 consists of 17 residues.

The CDR3 DNA is TGTGCCATCAGTGAAACGGGATATACGCAGTATTTT. It translates to CAISETGYTQYF. The chain combines TRBV10-3 with TRBJ2-3; possibly TRBD2 for D (5 bases). The CDR3 is made up of 12 amino acids. From germline, CDR1 is ENHRY and CDR2 SYGVKD. Trimming removed 3 bases at V and 7 bases at J, with 8 bases between.

The chain joins TRBV25-1 to TRBJ1-1, with a possible D match to TRBD1 (5 bases). With 1 base removed from V and 2 bases from J, the gap between germline ends came to 8 bases. Looked up from germline, CDR1 is MGHDK and CDR2 is SYGVNS. CDR3 size: 14 residues. The CDR3: CASSEFGGNTEAFF. DNA for the CDR3: TGTGCCAGCAGTGAATTCGGGGGAAACACTGAAGCTTTCTTT. The whole variable domain, filled in from reference TRBV25-1 and TRBJ1-1, reads EADIYQTPRYLVIGTGKKITLECSQTMGHDKMYWYQQDPGMELHLIHYSYGVNSTEKGDLSSESTVSRIRTEHFPLTLESARPSHTSQYLCASSEFGGNTEAFFGQGTRLTVV.

V gene TRBV5-4 combines with J gene TRBJ1-1; 12 bases line up with TRBD1. The CDR3 spans 17 residues. CDR1 and CDR2 from the germline V gene are SGHNT and YYREEE (reference sequence). The ends lost 2 bases at V and 5 bases at J; junction bases unmatched: 10. CDR3 coding DNA: TGTGCCAGCAGCTTAGGTCTGGGACAGGGGGCGGAAACTGAAGCTTTCTTT. It codes for CASSLGLGQGAETEAFF.

This clone is a singleton in its sample. This chain connects TRBV9 to TRBJ1-1, with TRBD1 identical over 11 bases. The CDR3 covers 15 residues. V lost 4 bases and J lost 10; bases outside the gene matches: 12. Germline V gene sequence: CDR1 SGDLS, CDR2 YYNGEE. The CDR3 is CASSPRVGQGAIAFF. The CDR3 DNA follows: TGTGCCAGCAGCCCCCGTGTAGGACAGGGGGCAATAGCTTTCTTT.